This T cell receptor (beta chain) stems from a study of T cell changes during pregnancy in multiple sclerosis. Germline V gene sequence: CDR1 ENHRY, CDR2 SYGVKD. The CDR3 extends over 15 amino acids. V lost 1 base, J lost 7 bases, and 16 bases lay in between. Only in-frame clones appear in the TCRdb table, and some are missing; sequencing was by immunoSEQ multiplex PCR. The table records more than 65,000 clones, around 90% of them present only once. J is TRBJ1-2 and V is TRBV10-3, with a tentative D call TRBD1 (5 bases). The TCR comes from a female donor in good health, enrolled as a control in a pregnancy study. This specimen consisted of peripheral blood, obtained after pregnancy. The CDR3 DNA follows: TGTGCCATCAGTGAGTACCAGACAGCTACGTTTGGCTACACCTTC. It codes for CAISEYQTATFGYTF.